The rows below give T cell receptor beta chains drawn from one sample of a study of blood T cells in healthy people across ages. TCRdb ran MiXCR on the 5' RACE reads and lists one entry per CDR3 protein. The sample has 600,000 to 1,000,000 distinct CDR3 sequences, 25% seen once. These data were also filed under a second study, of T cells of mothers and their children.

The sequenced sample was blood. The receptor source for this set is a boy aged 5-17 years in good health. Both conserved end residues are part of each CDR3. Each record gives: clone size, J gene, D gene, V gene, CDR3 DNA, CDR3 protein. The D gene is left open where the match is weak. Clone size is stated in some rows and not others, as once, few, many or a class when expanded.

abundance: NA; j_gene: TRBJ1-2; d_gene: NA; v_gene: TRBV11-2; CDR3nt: TGTGCCAGCAGCTTAGCCTACCGGGACACGAGGGGCTACACCTTC; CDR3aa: CASSLAYRDTRGYTF
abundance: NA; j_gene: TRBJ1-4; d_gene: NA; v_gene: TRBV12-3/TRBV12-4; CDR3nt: TGTGCCAGCACCCGGGGACGGGCGTTAGGTGAAAAACTGTTTTTT; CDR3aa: CASTRGRALGEKLFF
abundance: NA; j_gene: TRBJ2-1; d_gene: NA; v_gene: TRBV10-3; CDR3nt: TGTGCCACCCTACCGCTACTAGATGTCTCCTACAATGAGCAGTTCTTC; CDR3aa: CATLPLLDVSYNEQFF
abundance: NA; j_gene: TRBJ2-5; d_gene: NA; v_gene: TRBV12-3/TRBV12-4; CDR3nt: TGTGCCAGCAGTTCTCCCGCGGGGGCCCTGGGGGAGACCCAGTACTTC; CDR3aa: CASSSPAGALGETQYF
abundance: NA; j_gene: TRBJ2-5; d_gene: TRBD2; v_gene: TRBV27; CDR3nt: TGTGCCAGCAGCTATATAGCGGGAGTCATGGAGACCCAGTACTTC; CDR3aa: CASSYIAGVMETQYF
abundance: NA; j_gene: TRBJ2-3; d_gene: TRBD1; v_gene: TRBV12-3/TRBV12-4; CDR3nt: TGTGCCAGCAGTTCGACGGGACAGGGTTCGTATTTT; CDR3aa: CASSSTGQGSYF
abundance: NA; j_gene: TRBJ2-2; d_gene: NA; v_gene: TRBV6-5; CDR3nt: TGTGCCAGCAGTTACTCGGGGACTCTGAACACCGGGGAGCTGTTTTTT; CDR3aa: CASSYSGTLNTGELFF
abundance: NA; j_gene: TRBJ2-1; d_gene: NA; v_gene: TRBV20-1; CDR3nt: TGCAGTGCTCTGGACTACAATGAGCAGTTCTTC; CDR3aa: CSALDYNEQFF
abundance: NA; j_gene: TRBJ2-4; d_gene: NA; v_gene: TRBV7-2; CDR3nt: TGTGCCAGCAGCTTAGATCCGGGGGCCAAAAACATTCAGTACTTC; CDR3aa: CASSLDPGAKNIQYF
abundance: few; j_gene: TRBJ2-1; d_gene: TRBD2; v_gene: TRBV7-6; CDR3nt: TGTGCCAGCAGCCGTGCGGGGGATGGGAATGAGCAGTTCTTC; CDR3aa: CASSRAGDGNEQFF
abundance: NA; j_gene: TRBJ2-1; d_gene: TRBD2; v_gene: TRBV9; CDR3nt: TGTGCCAGCAGCCCCGGGACTAGTTCCCATGAGCAGTTCTTC; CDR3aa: CASSPGTSSHEQFF
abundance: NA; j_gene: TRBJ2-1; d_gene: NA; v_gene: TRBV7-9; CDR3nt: TGTGCCAGCAGCTACGGCCTCCCCGGGGAAAATGAGCAGTTCTTC; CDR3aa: CASSYGLPGENEQFF
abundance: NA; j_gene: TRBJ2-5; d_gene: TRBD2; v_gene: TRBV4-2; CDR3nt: TGTGCCGGCAGCCAAGAAAGGACGGGAGGGACAGAGACCCAGTACTTC; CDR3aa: CAGSQERTGGTETQYF
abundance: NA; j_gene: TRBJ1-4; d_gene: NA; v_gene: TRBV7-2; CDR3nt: TGTGCCAGCAGCCTAGGCCCTCGAGGCGAGACATCAACTAATGAAAAACTGTTTTTT; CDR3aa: CASSLGPRGETSTNEKLFF
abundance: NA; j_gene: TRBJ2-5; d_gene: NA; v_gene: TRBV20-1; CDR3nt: TGCAGTGCTAGCCCCCCTGAGGGGCGGAGAGGCCAGTACTTC; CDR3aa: CSASPPEGRRGQYF
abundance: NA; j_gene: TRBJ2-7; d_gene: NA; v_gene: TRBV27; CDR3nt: TGTGCCAGCAGTCCACAATCCGGATTTTACGAGCAGTACTTC; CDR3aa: CASSPQSGFYEQYF
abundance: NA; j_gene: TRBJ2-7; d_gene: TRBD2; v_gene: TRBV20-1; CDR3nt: TGCAGTGCTAGAGATCGGACTAGCTTATACGAGCAGTACTTC; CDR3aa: CSARDRTSLYEQYF
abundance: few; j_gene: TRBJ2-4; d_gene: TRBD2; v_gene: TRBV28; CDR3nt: TGTGCCAGCAGTTTAATAGCGACTAGCGCAGCCAAAAACATTCAGTACTTC; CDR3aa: CASSLIATSAAKNIQYF
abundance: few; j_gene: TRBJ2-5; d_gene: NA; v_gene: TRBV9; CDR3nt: TGTGCCAGCAGCGTAGATCAGGGCCGAGAGACCCAGTACTTC; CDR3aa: CASSVDQGRETQYF
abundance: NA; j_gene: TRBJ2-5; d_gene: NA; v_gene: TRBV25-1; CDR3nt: TGTGCCAGCAGTGAATTGGGGAGCCAAGAGACCCAGTACTTC; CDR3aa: CASSELGSQETQYF
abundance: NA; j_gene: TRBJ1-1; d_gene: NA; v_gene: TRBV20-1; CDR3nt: TGCAGTGCTAGAGCGGAGGGCGGCTCGGCTTTCTTT; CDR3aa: CSARAEGGSAFF
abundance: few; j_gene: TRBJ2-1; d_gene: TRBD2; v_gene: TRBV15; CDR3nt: TGTGCCACAGCCACCGGGACTAGTGTGTACAATGAGCAGTTCTTC; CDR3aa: CATATGTSVYNEQFF
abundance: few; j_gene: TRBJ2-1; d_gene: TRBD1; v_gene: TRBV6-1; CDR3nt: TGTGCCAGCAGTGAAGTACAGGGGGCGTCGAATGAGCAGTTCTTC; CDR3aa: CASSEVQGASNEQFF
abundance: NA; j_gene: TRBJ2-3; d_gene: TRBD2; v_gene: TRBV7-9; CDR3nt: TGTGCCAGCAGCTTAGCTGCGGCTAGCGGGCAAGCAGATACGCAGTATTTT; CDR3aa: CASSLAAASGQADTQYF
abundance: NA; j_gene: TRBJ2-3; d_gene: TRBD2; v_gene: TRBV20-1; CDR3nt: TGCAGTGCTAGAGATTGGGAGCGGGGGGATCATAGCGCAGATACGCAGTATTTT; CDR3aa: CSARDWERGDHSADTQYF
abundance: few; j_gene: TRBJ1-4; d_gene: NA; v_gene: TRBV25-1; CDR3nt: TGTGCCAGCAGTGACGGACAGTCAAAACTGTTTTTT; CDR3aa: CASSDGQSKLFF
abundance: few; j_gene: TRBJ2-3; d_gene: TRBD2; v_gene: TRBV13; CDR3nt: TGTGCCAGCAGCACCCGGGCGGGGGGTCCCACAGATACGCAGTATTTT; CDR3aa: CASSTRAGGPTDTQYF
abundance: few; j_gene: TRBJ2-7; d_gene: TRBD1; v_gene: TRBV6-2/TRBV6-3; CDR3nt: TGTGCCAGCAGTTACCGACTAACTGTGGACAGGCAGGGTGACGACGAGCAGTACTTC; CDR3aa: CASSYRLTVDRQGDDEQYF
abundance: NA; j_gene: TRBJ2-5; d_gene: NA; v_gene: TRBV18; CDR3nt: TGTGCCAGCTCACCAACAGGGAAAGAGACCCAGTACTTC; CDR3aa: CASSPTGKETQYF
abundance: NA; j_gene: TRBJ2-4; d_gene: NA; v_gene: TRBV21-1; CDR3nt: TGTGCCAGCAGCAATACTCGGACAGAAAAAGCCAAAAACATTCAGTACTTC; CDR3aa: CASSNTRTEKAKNIQYF
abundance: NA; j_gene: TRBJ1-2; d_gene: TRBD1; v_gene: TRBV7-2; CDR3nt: TGTGCCAGCAGAGGCCCCCGGGACAGGGGTTTTGGCTACACCTTC; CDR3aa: CASRGPRDRGFGYTF
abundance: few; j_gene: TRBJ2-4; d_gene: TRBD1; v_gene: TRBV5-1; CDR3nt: TGCGCCAGCAGCGGACCCGACAGGGGCCGACAGTACTTC; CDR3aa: CASSGPDRGRQYF
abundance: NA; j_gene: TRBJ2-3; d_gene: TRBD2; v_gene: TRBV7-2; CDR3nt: TGTGCCAGCAGAAGGACTAGCGACACAGATACGCAGTATTTT; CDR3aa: CASRRTSDTDTQYF
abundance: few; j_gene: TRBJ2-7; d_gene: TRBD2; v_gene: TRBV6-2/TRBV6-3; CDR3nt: TGTGCCAGCAGTTACCTTATCGGGGGGGGTGAGACCCAGCACTTC; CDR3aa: CASSYLIGGGETQHF
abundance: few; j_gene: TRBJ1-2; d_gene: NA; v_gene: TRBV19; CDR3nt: TGTGCCAGTGGATATGCCCGCGTGGACGGTCGGTATGGCTACACCTTC; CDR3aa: CASGYARVDGRYGYTF
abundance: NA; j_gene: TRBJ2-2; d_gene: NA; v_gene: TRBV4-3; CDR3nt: TGCGCCAGCAGCCCCCGCCCCGGGGCCGGGGAGCTGTTTTTT; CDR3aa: CASSPRPGAGELFF
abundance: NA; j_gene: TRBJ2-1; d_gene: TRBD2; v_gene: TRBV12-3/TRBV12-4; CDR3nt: TGTGCCAGCATGACTAGCGGGAGCGATGAGCAGTTCTTC; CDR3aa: CASMTSGSDEQFF
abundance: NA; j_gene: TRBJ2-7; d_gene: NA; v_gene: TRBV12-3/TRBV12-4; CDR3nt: TGTGCCAGCAGGCAAACAGGAGTATGGGGGCAGTACTTC; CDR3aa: CASRQTGVWGQYF
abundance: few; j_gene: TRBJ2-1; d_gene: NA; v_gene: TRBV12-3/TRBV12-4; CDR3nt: TGTGCCAGCAGCAACCCAGATTTTAGCGAATTCCACAATGAGCAGTTCTTC; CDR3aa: CASSNPDFSEFHNEQFF
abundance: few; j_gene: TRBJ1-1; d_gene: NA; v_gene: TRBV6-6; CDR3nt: TGTGCCAGCAGTTACGCACAGCACACTGAAGCTTTCTTT; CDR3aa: CASSYAQHTEAFF
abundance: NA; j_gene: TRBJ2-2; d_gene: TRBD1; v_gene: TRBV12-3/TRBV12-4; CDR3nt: TGTGCCAGCACCCACAGGGGACCCGGGGAGCTGTTTTTT; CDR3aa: CASTHRGPGELFF